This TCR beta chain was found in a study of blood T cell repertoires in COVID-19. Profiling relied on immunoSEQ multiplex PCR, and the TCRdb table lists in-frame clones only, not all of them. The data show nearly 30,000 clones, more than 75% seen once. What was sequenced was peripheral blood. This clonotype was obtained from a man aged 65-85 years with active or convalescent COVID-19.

CDR3 protein: CASSLASGTGGGETQYF. The CDR3 DNA is TGTGCCAGCAGTTTAGCGTCGGGGACAGGGGGAGGAGAGACCCAGTACTTC. V usage is TRBV28 and J usage is TRBJ2-5; 11 nucleotides match TRBD1. CDR1 is MDHEN, CDR2 SYDVKM, per germline. The CDR3 has 17 amino acids. With 2 bases clipped from V and 4 bases from J, the junction kept 9 bases outside the gene matches.